This is a list of T cell receptor beta chains from one sample in a study of T cells in localized non-small cell lung cancer. Using immunoSEQ multiplex PCR, the repertoire was profiled, and TCRdb retains in-frame clones only, with some absent. The sample holds 70,000 to 75,000 clones, approximately 88% seen once. This specimen was peripheral blood, taken before any cancer treatment. Receptor source: a female donor of 60 years or more with stage I lung adenocarcinoma. CDR3s include the opening cysteine and the closing phenylalanine or tryptophan. A D gene is named only where the DNA matches it firmly. Part of the rows lack a size; the others show once, few, many or a class for expanded clones.

NA	NA	TRBV7-8	TRBJ2-5	CASSLAKLEQETQYF	TGTGCCAGCAGCTTAGCCAAACTAGAACAAGAGACCCAGTACTTC
TRBD1	NA	TRBV19	TRBJ2-7	CASAGGGTGRYGQYF	TGTGCCAGTGCCGGCGGAGGGACAGGGCGTTATGGGCAGTACTTC
NA	NA	TRBV9	TRBJ1-1	CASSPRLWDTEAFF	TGTGCCAGCAGCCCCCGATTGTGGGACACTGAAGCTTTCTTT
TRBD1	few	TRBV6-6	TRBJ2-7	CASTQTGYDEQYF	TGTGCCAGCACCCAGACAGGGTACGACGAGCAGTACTTC
TRBD1	NA	TRBV5-6	TRBJ2-2	CASSLWTGNILTGELFF	TGTGCCAGCAGCTTATGGACAGGGAACATCCTCACCGGGGAGCTGTTTTTT
NA	NA	TRBV2	TRBJ1-4	CASLRDRYNEKLFF	TGTGCCAGCTTGCGAGACAGATATAATGAAAAACTGTTTTTT
NA	NA	TRBV19	TRBJ1-2	CASSIGFEGLVYGYTF	TGTGCCAGTAGTATAGGGTTCGAGGGACTCGTCTATGGCTACACCTTC
NA	NA	TRBV27	TRBJ2-6	CASTQGRAGANVLTF	TGTGCCAGCACGCAGGGGAGAGCTGGGGCCAACGTCCTGACTTTC
NA	once	TRBV19	TRBJ2-1	CARTGLDSYNEQFF	TGTGCCAGGACCGGACTCGACTCCTACAATGAGCAGTTCTTC
TRBD1	NA	TRBV19	TRBJ1-5	CASSTTGFTNQPQHF	TGTGCCAGTAGTACGACAGGGTTTACCAATCAGCCCCAGCATTTT
TRBD1	once	TRBV6-1	TRBJ1-1	CASREQGATEAFF	TGTGCCAGCAGAGAACAGGGGGCCACTGAAGCTTTCTTT
NA	NA	TRBV19	TRBJ1-5	CASSIDKGPQHF	TGTGCCAGTAGTATAGATAAGGGGCCCCAGCATTTT
NA	NA	TRBV28	TRBJ2-1	CASSLAGETYNEQFF	TGTGCCAGCAGTTTAGCCGGGGAAACCTACAATGAGCAGTTCTTC
TRBD1	few	TRBV6-5	TRBJ1-2	CASSSPTGANYGYTF	TGTGCCAGCAGTTCCCCGACAGGGGCTAACTATGGCTACACCTTC
TRBD1	NA	TRBV5-1	TRBJ1-1	CASSYTGETEAFF	TGCGCCAGCAGCTATACAGGGGAGACTGAAGCTTTCTTT
TRBD1	NA	TRBV27	TRBJ2-3	CASSLDRVANTQYF	TGTGCCAGCAGTTTAGACAGGGTGGCGAATACGCAGTATTTT
NA	NA	TRBV19	TRBJ2-3	CASSTWGLAGTDTQYF	TGTGCCAGTAGCACTTGGGGGTTAGCGGGCACAGATACGCAGTATTTT
TRBD1	few	TRBV2	TRBJ1-5	CASSQDRESNQPQHF	TGTGCCAGCAGTCAAGACAGGGAAAGCAATCAGCCCCAGCATTTT
TRBD2	NA	TRBV19	TRBJ2-1	CASSTLLPGTSGRTPIF	TGTGCCAGTAGTACCCTTCTCCCCGGGACTAGCGGGAGAACGCCGATCTTC
TRBD1	NA	TRBV28	TRBJ1-5	CASRTGLRQPQHF	TGTGCCAGCAGGACAGGGCTCCGTCAGCCCCAGCATTTT
TRBD1	once	TRBV19	TRBJ2-2	CATTPGTGIRELFF	TGTGCCACCACCCCCGGGACAGGGATCCGGGAGCTGTTTTTT
NA	NA	TRBV13	TRBJ2-3	CASSLSRAIQYF	TGTGCCAGCAGCTTAAGCAGGGCCATCCAGTATTTT
TRBD1	NA	TRBV6-6	TRBJ1-6	CASTKTGGNSPLHF	TGTGCCAGCACCAAAACAGGGGGTAATTCACCCCTCCACTTT
NA	once	TRBV7-6	TRBJ2-7	CASSSGWGSYEQYF	TGTGCCAGCAGCTCCGGGTGGGGTTCCTACGAGCAGTACTTC
TRBD1	NA	TRBV19	TRBJ1-4	CASSAEGQGDWEKLFF	TGTGCCAGTAGTGCCGAAGGACAGGGTGATTGGGAAAAACTGTTTTTT
NA	NA	TRBV2	TRBJ2-6	CASQQELSGANVLTF	TGTGCCAGCCAGCAGGAGTTGAGCGGGGCCAACGTCCTGACTTTC
NA	NA	TRBV5-5	TRBJ2-3	CASSLVQNTDTQYF	TGTGCCAGCAGCTTGGTACAGAACACAGATACGCAGTATTTT
NA	NA	TRBV11-3	TRBJ2-7	CASSQLTGNYEQYF	TGTGCCAGCAGCCAACTCACAGGGAACTACGAGCAGTACTTC
TRBD2	NA	TRBV4-2	TRBJ2-5	CASSQDGASGGRVETQYF	TGTGCCAGCAGCCAAGATGGGGCTAGCGGGGGGCGTGTGGAGACCCAGTACTTC
TRBD2	NA	TRBV5-1	TRBJ2-5	CASRTSASETQYF	TGCGCCAGCAGAACTAGCGCCTCGGAGACCCAGTACTTC
NA	NA	TRBV6-1	TRBJ1-5	CASSEPEIHSNQPQHF	TGTGCCAGCAGTGAACCGGAAATTCATAGCAATCAGCCCCAGCATTTT
TRBD1	NA	TRBV15	TRBJ2-7	CATSRDLGTGALEQYF	TGTGCCACCAGCAGAGATCTTGGGACAGGGGCTCTCGAGCAGTACTTC
NA	NA	TRBV27	TRBJ2-1	CASSPTAFLPKFF	TGTGCCAGCAGTCCGACCGCCTTCCTCCCCAAGTTCTTC
NA	NA	TRBV5-1	TRBJ2-5	CASSRQGLDPRETQYF	TGCGCCAGCAGCCGTCAGGGACTGGACCCCAGAGAGACCCAGTACTTC
TRBD2	NA	TRBV19	TRBJ2-7	CASSIGTSGSYEQYF	TGTGCCAGTAGTATAGGGACTAGCGGCTCCTACGAGCAGTACTTC
TRBD2	once	TRBV7-9	TRBJ2-7	CASSYMTSGGDYEQYF	TGTGCCAGCAGCTATATGACTAGCGGGGGGGACTACGAGCAGTACTTC
TRBD1	NA	TRBV7-6	TRBJ1-5	CASSLGGQGTQPQHF	TGTGCCAGCAGCTTAGGGGGACAGGGCACTCAGCCCCAGCATTTT
NA	NA	TRBV5-4	TRBJ2-5	CASSSPSRRETQYF	TGTGCCAGCAGCTCCCCTAGCCGCAGAGAGACCCAGTACTTC
TRBD1	NA	TRBV9	TRBJ1-2	CASSVEGGAVSHTF	TGTGCCAGCAGCGTAGAAGGGGGCGCGGTTTCCCACACCTTC
NA	NA	TRBV6-6	TRBJ2-5	CASSPDIGEETQYF	TGTGCCAGCAGTCCAGACATAGGGGAAGAGACCCAGTACTTC
NA	NA	TRBV5-1	TRBJ1-4	CASRSGMDGEKLFF	TGCGCCAGCAGATCGGGGATGGATGGGGAAAAACTGTTTTTT
TRBD2	NA	TRBV5-1	TRBJ2-1	CASRVASGGADEQFF	TGCGCCAGCAGGGTAGCTAGCGGGGGGGCCGATGAGCAGTTCTTC
TRBD2	NA	TRBV11-3	TRBJ2-3	CASSARLAGFTDTQYF	TGTGCCAGCAGCGCTAGACTAGCGGGGTTCACAGATACGCAGTATTTT
TRBD2	few	TRBV6-1	TRBJ2-7	CASSRTSAPYEQYF	TGTGCCAGCAGCCGGACTAGCGCACCCTACGAGCAGTACTTC
NA	NA	TRBV19	TRBJ2-7	CASSERAKQYF	TGTGCCAGTAGTGAACGGGCCAAGCAGTACTTC
NA	NA	TRBV5-6	TRBJ2-7	CASSFRDTEQYF	TGTGCCAGCAGCTTTAGGGACACAGAGCAGTACTTC
TRBD1	NA	TRBV5-3	TRBJ1-2	CARPTGANYGYTF	TGTGCCAGGCCGACAGGGGCTAACTATGGCTACACCTTC
NA	NA	TRBV4-3	TRBJ2-1	CASSQDPSASHNEQFF	TGCGCCAGCAGCCAAGATCCTTCGGCTAGTCATAATGAGCAGTTCTTC
TRBD1	once	TRBV7-2	TRBJ2-7	CASSNRGPREQYF	TGTGCCAGCAGCAACAGGGGGCCAAGGGAGCAGTACTTC
NA	NA	TRBV27	TRBJ1-2	CASSRAAENYGYTF	TGTGCCAGCAGTAGGGCCGCAGAGAACTATGGCTACACCTTC
TRBD1	NA	TRBV7-2	TRBJ1-5	CASSVTGGKEPQHF	TGTGCCAGCAGCGTAACAGGGGGGAAGGAGCCCCAGCATTTT
NA	NA	TRBV7-2	TRBJ1-2	CASSLYPRAGYTF	TGTGCCAGCAGCTTATACCCTCGCGCTGGCTACACCTTC
NA	NA	TRBV2	TRBJ2-4	CASSEPSGAKNIQYF	TGTGCCAGCAGTGAACCCTCTGGGGCCAAAAACATTCAGTACTTC
TRBD1	few	TRBV5-1	TRBJ1-3	CASSLSGQGLYF	TGCGCCAGCAGCTTGTCGGGACAGGGTTTGTATTTT